The T cell receptor (beta chain) described here comes from a study of OX40 agonist ivuxolimab in advanced cancers. Study-wide points: Antigen specificity remained undetermined for the expanded peripheral T cells. On average, CD8+ T cells showed a greater number of expanded clones than CD4+.

Using immunoSEQ multiplex PCR, the repertoire was profiled, and TCRdb retains in-frame clones only, with some absent. The sample includes some 72,000 clones, roughly 92% seen only once; the top ten take roughly 2.8%. Sampling of blood occurred at baseline, cycle 4 day 1, and cycle 7 day 1. The length of the CDR3 is 19 residues. The V and J ends lost 0 bases and 1 base, in that order; junction bases with no gene match: 9. Germline V CDR1 and CDR2: LGHNA, YNFKEQ. Worth noting for this clone: Its antigen is still unknown.

Material: CD4+ or CD8+ T cells sorted from blood, obtained in a trial of the OX40 agonist ivuxolimab. The TCR comes from an adult with an advanced solid tumor such as melanoma, head and neck, liver or kidney cancer. The chain couples TRBV4-2 to TRBJ2-7; 13 bases match TRBD2. Written as DNA, the CDR3 is TGTGCCAGCAGCCAAGATACTAGCGGGAGGGCCCTTGCTTCCTACGAGCAGTACTTC. The encoded protein is CASSQDTSGRALASYEQYF.